Each of the 15 T cell receptor beta chains below was sequenced from the same sample in a study of shared clonotypes between healthy human individuals. The table came from immunoSEQ multiplex PCR; TCRdb's copy has only in-frame clones and leaves some out. The data contain 490,000 or so clones, around 79% of them singletons. Specimen: PBMCs. The origin of the receptors is a woman aged 40 to 50 in good health. Some clones in this sample may be carry-over from other donors' samples.

The gene calls are TRBV30 and TRBJ2-3; TRBD2 matches 8 bases. Germline CDR1 and CDR2: GTSNPN and SVGIG (reference sequence). The CDR3 is 14 amino acids. V shed 2 bases and J 3 bases; nucleotides not matched to a gene: 4. The CDR3 region has the DNA TGTGCCTGGAGTAAAAGCGGGAGAACAGATACGCAGTATTTT. Translation gives CAWSKSGRTDTQYF.

The chain recombines TRBV7-9 with TRBJ2-7; D is perhaps TRBD1 (6 bases). The CDR3 sequence is 13 residues long. The germline V and J ends were trimmed by 5 bases and 3 bases, with 11 bases remaining between them. The germline CDR1 and CDR2 sequences are SEHNR and FQNEAQ (reference sequence). The CDR3 sequence is CASSIRTDYEQYF. The CDR3 DNA follows: TGTGCCAGCAGCATTAGGACAGACTACGAGCAGTACTTC.

The CDR3 DNA reads as TGTGCCAGCAGTTTTAGCGGGAGTACGCAGTATTTT. Protein: CASSFSGSTQYF. The gene calls are TRBV2 and TRBJ2-3, with TRBD2 matching 9 bases. V was pared by 5 bases and J by 8 bases, with 2 bases of the junction left unmatched. The germline gives CDR1 SNHLY, CDR2 FYNNEI. The CDR3 loop spans 12 amino acids. Full variable domain (missing parts from reference TRBV2 and TRBJ2-3): EPEVTQTPSHQVTQMGQEVILRCVPISNHLYFYWYRQILGQKVEFLVSFYNNEISEKSEIFDDQFSVERPDGSNFTLKIRSTKLEDSAMYFCASSFSGSTQYFGPGTRLTVL.

V usage is TRBV10-3 and J usage is TRBJ2-7; 11 bases are a match to TRBD2. CDR3 length: 14 amino acids. V was pared by 10 bases and J by 4 bases, with 9 bases of the junction left unmatched. Per germline, CDR1 ENHRY and CDR2 SYGVKD. The CDR3 DNA reads as TGTGCCACATCACTAGCGGGAGTTTGGTACGAGCAGTACTTC. Its translation: CATSLAGVWYEQYF.

The chain employs TRBV2 and TRBJ2-3; 8 nucleotides match TRBD1. CDR1 SNHLY and CDR2 FYNNEI come from the germline V gene. J gave up 1 base and V 4 bases, and 10 bases lay outside the gene matches. The CDR3 spans 17 residues. Here the CDR3 DNA reads TGTGCCAGCAGTGGGGGGCCCCCGGGACAGGGCACAGATACGCAGTATTTT. Translating gives CASSGGPPGQGTDTQYF.

V is TRBV4-2 and J is TRBJ1-4; 9 bases agree with TRBD1. The CDR3 is 16 residues long. Germline V CDR1 and CDR2: LGHNA, YNFKEQ. J was trimmed by 5 bases and V by 0 bases; bases with no gene match: 4. CDR3 DNA sequence: TGTGCCAGCAGCCAAGAGATGGGGACAGGGAATGAAAAACTGTTTTTT. It yields the protein CASSQEMGTGNEKLFF.

The CDR3 region is CASSLWGGQQFF. CDR3 DNA: TGTGCCAGCAGTTTATGGGGGGGGCAACAGTTCTTC. The chain is built from TRBV28 and TRBJ2-1; TRBD2 is a possible D gene (7 bases). Germline V gene lookup returns CDR1 MDHEN and CDR2 SYDVKM. The CDR3 runs 12 residues. V was trimmed by 0 bases and J by 13 bases, leaving 10 bases between them.

Remarks on this clone: The sample holds other DNA sequences that translate to the same CDR3. The rearrangement uses TRBV7-9 and TRBJ1-1; D is uncertain. CDR3 size: 12 residues. V was cut by 6 bases and J by 1 base, with 6 bases left in between. Germline CDR1 SEHNR, CDR2 FQNEAQ (reference sequence). CDR3 sequence: CASSFTNTEAFF. CDR3 nucleotides: TGTGCCAGCAGTTTTACGAACACTGAAGCTTTCTTT.

The genes are TRBV29-1 and TRBJ2-1; D unresolved. The CDR3 loop spans 14 amino acids. The germline gives CDR1 SQVTM, CDR2 ANQGSEA. V lost 0 bases to trimming and J lost 6 bases, with 12 bases between them. In nucleotides, the CDR3 is TGCAGCGTTGAAGATCCAGCGAGATCCAATGAGCAGTTCTTC. Protein sequence: CSVEDPARSNEQFF.

The V call is TRBV6-6, the J call TRBJ1-2; D is possibly TRBD1 (5 bases). Trimming took off 6 bases at V and 4 bases at J, with 15 bases between the two ends. This CDR3 contains 14 residues. Germline V gene lookup returns CDR1 MNHNY and CDR2 SVGAGI (reference sequence). CDR3 loop: CASSDSGTAYGYTF. The DNA for the CDR3 is TGTGCCAGCAGCGACTCGGGGACGGCCTATGGCTACACCTTC.

In DNA, the CDR3 is TGTGCCAGCAGCCCCCGACTAGCGGGACCCTACGAGCAGTACTTC. Amino acid sequence: CASSPRLAGPYEQYF. The chain combines TRBV9 with TRBJ2-7; TRBD2 aligns across 11 bases. CDR1 is SGDLS and CDR2 is YYNGEE in the germline V gene. The CDR3 is 15 amino acids. The J segment lost 2 bases and the V segment lost 4 bases, leaving 5 bases of the junction unmatched.

This clone came up once. CDR3 nucleotides: TGTGCCAGCAGCTATAGACTATCTCGACAAAGTCGGGCCAACGTCCTGACTTTC. This sequence encodes CASSYRLSRQSRANVLTF. The V gene is TRBV11-3, the J gene TRBJ2-6, with D possibly TRBD2 on 5 matching bases. Trimming took off 4 bases at V and 5 bases at J, with 21 bases between the two ends. Looked up from germline, CDR1 is SGHNT and CDR2 is YENEEA. The length of the CDR3 is 18 residues.

The J gene is TRBJ2-2, the V gene TRBV18; D is undetermined. Trimming shortened V by 3 bases and J by 9 bases, and 11 bases separated the two germline ends. The CDR3 contains 13 residues. CDR1 is KGHSH and CDR2 is LQKENI in the germline V gene. DNA of the CDR3: TGTGCCAGCTCACCCGAATCCGCTCGGGAGCTGTTTTTT. Translating it yields CASSPESARELFF. The whole variable domain, filled in from reference TRBV18 and TRBJ2-2, reads NAGVMQNPRHLVRRRGQEARLRCSPMKGHSHVYWYRQLPEEGLKFMVYLQKENIIDESGMPKERFSAEFPKEGPSILRIQQVVRGDSAAYFCASSPESARELFFGEGSRLTVL.

This clone has a count of ten or more. This chain connects TRBV23-1 to TRBJ2-7, with 7 bases lining up with TRBD1. TRBV23-1 is annotated as an ORF whose role is uncertain. With 3 bases clipped from V and 3 bases from J, the junction kept 5 bases outside the gene matches. The CDR3 extends over 14 amino acids. CDR3 residues: CASSHPDRYYEQYF. The CDR3 DNA is TGCGCCAGCAGTCATCCGGACAGGTACTACGAGCAGTACTTC.

This clone has only one observation. V usage is TRBV19 and J usage is TRBJ2-3; perhaps TRBD1 as D (6 bases). In germline, CDR1 is LNHDA, CDR2 SQIVND (reference sequence). The CDR3 extends over 14 amino acids. V lost 6 bases and J 1 base, leaving 11 bases between the germline ends. Here the CDR3 reads CASSQGFGTDTQYF. DNA for the CDR3: TGTGCCAGTAGCCAGGGGTTCGGCACAGATACGCAGTATTTT.